A selection of T cell receptor beta chains follows, all from one sample in a study of graft-versus-host responses after intestinal transplantation. Repertoires were generated with immunoSEQ multiplex PCR, while TCRdb's copy carries only in-frame clones and drops some. The sample includes tens of thousands of clones, around 91% of them seen just once. Their cognate antigens are unknown. This sample comprised unstimulated CD4+ T cells sorted from spleen or lymph node cells, obtained before intestinal transplant. These receptors originate from a human donor who received an intestinal transplant. Each CDR3 is given with its conserved first and last residue. Fields, in order: clone size, J gene, V gene, D gene, CDR3 DNA, CDR3 protein. A D gene is named only where the DNA matches it firmly. A clone size is listed for some rows: how often the clone was seen (once, few, many), or a class if it is expanded.

size: .; J: TRBJ2-5; V: TRBV2; D: TRBD1; DNA: TGTGCCAGCATAGGACAGGGGGAGACCCAGTACTTC; CDR3: CASIGQGETQYF
size: .; J: TRBJ2-7; V: TRBV7-2; D: .; DNA: TGTGCCAGCAGTCCGCGGGGACAGAGGATCTACGAGCAGTACTTC; CDR3: CASSPRGQRIYEQYF
size: .; J: TRBJ1-1; V: TRBV30; D: .; DNA: TGTGCCTGGATTCCAAGCCTCATGAACACTGAAGCTTTCTTT; CDR3: CAWIPSLMNTEAFF
size: few; J: TRBJ1-5; V: TRBV6-5; D: .; DNA: TGTGCCAGCAGTGTGGATCAGGGACTCAATCAGCCCCAGCATTTT; CDR3: CASSVDQGLNQPQHF
size: .; J: TRBJ2-2; V: TRBV4-3; D: TRBD2; DNA: TGCGCCAGCAGCAACGGGGGGTCGAACACCAGGGAGCTGTTTTTT; CDR3: CASSNGGSNTRELFF
size: .; J: TRBJ1-1; V: TRBV18; D: .; DNA: TGTGCCAGCTCTGACTCCCTTGACAGGAACACTGAAGCTTTCTTT; CDR3: CASSDSLDRNTEAFF
size: .; J: TRBJ2-5; V: TRBV2; D: TRBD1; DNA: TGTGCCAGCAGTGAAGGGTGGGACAGGACGTCAGAGACCCAGTACTTC; CDR3: CASSEGWDRTSETQYF
size: .; J: TRBJ2-3; V: TRBV7-2; D: TRBD2; DNA: TGTGCCAGCAGCCGCGGAGAGGGACTAGCGAGATACACAGATACGCAGTATTTT; CDR3: CASSRGEGLARYTDTQYF
size: .; J: TRBJ1-4; V: TRBV6-5; D: TRBD1; DNA: TGTGCCAGCAGTTGGGGACAGGGGGGTCAGAAACTGTTTTTT; CDR3: CASSWGQGGQKLFF
size: once; J: TRBJ2-2; V: TRBV19; D: .; DNA: TGTGCCCAAGGAGACCGAAGGGGCACCGGGGAGCTGTTTTTT; CDR3: CAQGDRRGTGELFF
size: .; J: TRBJ1-2; V: TRBV5-1; D: .; DNA: TGCGCCAGCAGCTTGAAACCCCCCCAGCGCCCTAACTATGGCTACACCTTC; CDR3: CASSLKPPQRPNYGYTF
size: .; J: TRBJ1-3; V: TRBV19; D: TRBD1; DNA: TGTGCCAGTAGTAGAACAGGGGGCAGAAACACCATATATTTT; CDR3: CASSRTGGRNTIYF
size: .; J: TRBJ2-7; V: TRBV5-6; D: .; DNA: TGTGCCAGCACCCGACAGCTGTCTTCCTACGAGCAGTACTTC; CDR3: CASTRQLSSYEQYF
size: .; J: TRBJ1-2; V: TRBV7-2; D: TRBD1; DNA: TGTGCCAGCAGCCCGGGACAGTGGGGTGACTATGGCTACACCTTC; CDR3: CASSPGQWGDYGYTF
size: .; J: TRBJ2-3; V: TRBV2; D: .; DNA: TGTGCCAGCAGCTTGACATCTAGCACAGATACGCAGTATTTT; CDR3: CASSLTSSTDTQYF
size: .; J: TRBJ1-5; V: TRBV6-4; D: TRBD1; DNA: TGTGCCAGCAGTGGGGAGGGACAGGGGGCTTCAGATAGTCAGCCCCAGCATTTT; CDR3: CASSGEGQGASDSQPQHF
size: .; J: TRBJ1-3; V: TRBV5-8; D: .; DNA: TGTGCCAGCAGCGCCGGGATGGCCTCTGGAAACACCATATATTTT; CDR3: CASSAGMASGNTIYF
size: .; J: TRBJ1-6; V: TRBV4-3; D: TRBD1; DNA: TGCGCCAGCAGCCAAGACAGACAGGGCTACGAGAATTCACCCCTCCACTTT; CDR3: CASSQDRQGYENSPLHF
size: .; J: TRBJ2-3; V: TRBV9; D: .; DNA: TGTGCCAGCAGCGTCTTCCTAGCTAGCACAGATACGCAGTATTTT; CDR3: CASSVFLASTDTQYF
size: .; J: TRBJ1-1; V: TRBV6-6; D: .; DNA: TGTGCCAGCAGTCGCAGGGAATCCACTGAAGCTTTCTTT; CDR3: CASSRRESTEAFF
size: .; J: TRBJ1-4; V: TRBV5-1; D: TRBD1; DNA: TGCGCCAGCAGTTATATGACAGGGTTAACTAATGAAAAACTGTTTTTT; CDR3: CASSYMTGLTNEKLFF
size: .; J: TRBJ2-1; V: TRBV18; D: .; DNA: TGTGCCAGCTCACCAGGTTTAGTAAATGAGCAGTTCTTC; CDR3: CASSPGLVNEQFF
size: .; J: TRBJ2-4; V: TRBV7-9; D: TRBD2; DNA: TGTGCCAGCAGCTTAGGCGGCGGGGGGTCCATCGCCAAAAACATTCAGTACTTC; CDR3: CASSLGGGGSIAKNIQYF
size: .; J: TRBJ1-1; V: TRBV5-1; D: TRBD1; DNA: TGCGCCAGCAGCCCTGGACAGGGACTGAACACTGAAGCTTTCTTT; CDR3: CASSPGQGLNTEAFF
size: .; J: TRBJ1-1; V: TRBV29-1; D: TRBD1; DNA: TGCAGCTCTGAGGTGGGACAGGGTACTGAAGCTTTCTTT; CDR3: CSSEVGQGTEAFF
size: .; J: TRBJ2-7; V: TRBV6-5; D: TRBD2; DNA: TGTGCCAGCAGCCGGACTAGCGGGGACGGCTACGAGCAGTACTTC; CDR3: CASSRTSGDGYEQYF
size: .; J: TRBJ1-1; V: TRBV7-2; D: .; DNA: TGTGCCAGCAGCTTATCCCCAGGTCCATCCACTGAAGCTTTCTTT; CDR3: CASSLSPGPSTEAFF
size: .; J: TRBJ1-6; V: TRBV7-9; D: TRBD1; DNA: TGTGCCAGCAGCTTAGGTGACAGGGGGGTAAATGGATCACCCCTCCACTTT; CDR3: CASSLGDRGVNGSPLHF
size: .; J: TRBJ2-7; V: TRBV6-5; D: .; DNA: TGTGCCAGCAGTTATCAGGGGCCAGGGTACGAGCAGTACTTC; CDR3: CASSYQGPGYEQYF
size: .; J: TRBJ2-3; V: TRBV19; D: TRBD2; DNA: TGTGCCAGTAGTAGGGGGAGGGGAACTGGGGATACGCAGTATTTT; CDR3: CASSRGRGTGDTQYF
size: .; J: TRBJ2-7; V: TRBV29-1; D: .; DNA: TGCAGCGTCGCCTATTCCTACGAGCAGTACTTC; CDR3: CSVAYSYEQYF
size: .; J: TRBJ1-1; V: TRBV7-2; D: .; DNA: TGTGCCAGCAGCTCAGTTATGGCAATGAACACTGAAGCTTTCTTT; CDR3: CASSSVMAMNTEAFF
size: .; J: TRBJ1-1; V: TRBV6-5; D: .; DNA: TGTGCCAGCGGGTTGAGGGCTGAAGCTTTCTTT; CDR3: CASGLRAEAFF
size: .; J: TRBJ2-2; V: TRBV2; D: TRBD2; DNA: TGTGCCAGCAGTCGGACTAGTAACACCGGGGAGCTGTTTTTT; CDR3: CASSRTSNTGELFF
size: .; J: TRBJ2-7; V: TRBV12-5; D: .; DNA: TGTGCTAGCAGGGGTCTTCACTACGAGCAGTACTTC; CDR3: CASRGLHYEQYF
size: .; J: TRBJ1-3; V: TRBV25-1; D: .; DNA: TGTGCCAGCAGTGAAGGGGGGACGGTGCTCTCTGGAAACACCATATATTTT; CDR3: CASSEGGTVLSGNTIYF